This paragraph reports one T cell receptor (beta chain). The source of the sample is a study of cytomegalovirus exposure and HLA in healthy donors. The PCR contained 60 Vbeta and 13 Jbeta primers. Produced via immunoSEQ multiplex PCR; TCRdb's table is partial and in-frame only. The sample holds about 200,000 clones; approximately 78% are singletons and the top ten take 6.5%. Germline CDR1 reads MDHEN; CDR2 reads SYDVKM. Trimming removed 6 bases from V and 6 bases from J; junction bases left unmatched: 4. This CDR3 is built from 13 residues. Source material: PBMCs. The chain joins TRBV28 to TRBJ1-2; 10 nucleotides align to TRBD1. This TCR was sampled from a woman in her 50s in good health and CMV-seropositive. The CDR3 protein is CASRRQGANGYTF. Written as DNA, the CDR3 is TGTGCCAGCAGGCGACAGGGGGCGAATGGCTACACCTTC.